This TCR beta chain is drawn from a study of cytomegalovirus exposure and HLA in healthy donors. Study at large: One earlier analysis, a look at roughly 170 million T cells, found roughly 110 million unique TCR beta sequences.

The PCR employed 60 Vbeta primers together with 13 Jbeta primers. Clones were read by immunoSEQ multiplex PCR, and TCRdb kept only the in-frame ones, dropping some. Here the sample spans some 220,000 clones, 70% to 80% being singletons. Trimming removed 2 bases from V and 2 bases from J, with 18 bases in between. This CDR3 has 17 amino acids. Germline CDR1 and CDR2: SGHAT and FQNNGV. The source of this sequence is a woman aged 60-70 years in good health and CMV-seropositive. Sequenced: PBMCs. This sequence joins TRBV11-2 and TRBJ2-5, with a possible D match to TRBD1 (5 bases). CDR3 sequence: CASSLQTGRVNQETQYF. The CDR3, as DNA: TGTGCCAGCAGCTTACAAACCGGCAGGGTGAATCAAGAGACCCAGTACTTC.